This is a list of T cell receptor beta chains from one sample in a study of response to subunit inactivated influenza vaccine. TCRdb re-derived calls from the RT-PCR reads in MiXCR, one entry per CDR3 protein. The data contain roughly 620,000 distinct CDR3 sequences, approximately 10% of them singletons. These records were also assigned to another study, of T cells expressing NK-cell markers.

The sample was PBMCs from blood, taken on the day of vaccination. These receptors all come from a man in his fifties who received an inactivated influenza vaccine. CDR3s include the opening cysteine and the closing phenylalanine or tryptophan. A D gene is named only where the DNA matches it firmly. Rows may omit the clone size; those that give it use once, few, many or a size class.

CDR3 DNA: TGTGCCAGCAGAAATGGACTAGCGGGAGGGTTGGGCACAGATACGCAGTATTTT
CDR3 protein: CASRNGLAGGLGTDTQYF
D gene: TRBD2
CDR3 length: 18
J gene: TRBJ2-3
clone size: few
V gene: TRBV2

CDR3 DNA: TGTGCCAGCAGTTTGGCTCCACGGGGGGATACGCAGTATTTT
CDR3 protein: CASSLAPRGDTQYF
D gene: NA
CDR3 length: 14
J gene: TRBJ2-3
clone size: few
V gene: TRBV12-3/TRBV12-4

CDR3 DNA: TGTGCCAGCAGCGTAGGAGGAGGGGGGAGTTACAATGAGCAGTTCTTC
CDR3 protein: CASSVGGGGSYNEQFF
D gene: NA
CDR3 length: 16
J gene: TRBJ2-1
clone size: NA
V gene: TRBV9

CDR3 DNA: TGTGCCAGCAGCTTAATCTCGAACACCGGGGAGCTGTTTTTT
CDR3 protein: CASSLISNTGELFF
D gene: NA
CDR3 length: 14
J gene: TRBJ2-2
clone size: many
V gene: TRBV7-3

CDR3 DNA: TGCGCCAGTGGAAAGGGTAGCGGTCAGCCCCAGCATTTT
CDR3 protein: CASGKGSGQPQHF
D gene: NA
CDR3 length: 13
J gene: TRBJ1-5
clone size: NA
V gene: TRBV10-2

CDR3 DNA: TGTGCCAGCAGGGAGTCTCAGAATAGCAATCAGCCCCAGCATTTT
CDR3 protein: CASRESQNSNQPQHF
D gene: NA
CDR3 length: 15
J gene: TRBJ1-5
clone size: NA
V gene: TRBV6-2/TRBV6-3

CDR3 DNA: TGTGCCAGCAGATTACAGGTGACCTCCTACGAGCAGTACTTC
CDR3 protein: CASRLQVTSYEQYF
D gene: NA
CDR3 length: 14
J gene: TRBJ2-7
clone size: few
V gene: TRBV28

CDR3 DNA: TGTGCCAGCATCCTCAGCGGGACGGGGAACACTGAAGCTTTCTTT
CDR3 protein: CASILSGTGNTEAFF
D gene: NA
CDR3 length: 15
J gene: TRBJ1-1
clone size: few
V gene: TRBV28

CDR3 DNA: TGTGCCAGCAGCTGGGGGGGGGCGAATACCAAAAACATTCAGTACTTC
CDR3 protein: CASSWGGANTKNIQYF
D gene: NA
CDR3 length: 16
J gene: TRBJ2-4
clone size: many
V gene: TRBV11-2

CDR3 DNA: TGCAGCGCCTCCGGGAGCCCCGGCGAGCAGTACTTC
CDR3 protein: CSASGSPGEQYF
D gene: NA
CDR3 length: 12
J gene: TRBJ2-7
clone size: NA
V gene: TRBV29-1

CDR3 DNA: TGCAGCCCGGACAGGGCTCTTATTATGGAGACCCAGTACTTC
CDR3 protein: CSPDRALIMETQYF
D gene: TRBD1
CDR3 length: 14
J gene: TRBJ2-5
clone size: NA
V gene: TRBV20-1

CDR3 DNA: TGCGCCAGCAGCGATGCTAGCGGGGTCCAAGAGACCCAGTACTTC
CDR3 protein: CASSDASGVQETQYF
D gene: TRBD2
CDR3 length: 15
J gene: TRBJ2-5
clone size: few
V gene: TRBV5-1

CDR3 DNA: TGCAGCGGTAGCGGGACATCCTACAATGAGCAGTTCTTC
CDR3 protein: CSGSGTSYNEQFF
D gene: TRBD2
CDR3 length: 13
J gene: TRBJ2-1
clone size: many
V gene: TRBV29-1

CDR3 DNA: TGTGCCAGCAGCCGCGGGGGTACGGTCGGGGAGCTGTTTTTT
CDR3 protein: CASSRGGTVGELFF
D gene: TRBD2
CDR3 length: 14
J gene: TRBJ2-2
clone size: few
V gene: TRBV28

CDR3 DNA: TGTGCCAGCAGCTTCGGACAGGGGAAAAGCAATCAGCCCCAGCATTTT
CDR3 protein: CASSFGQGKSNQPQHF
D gene: TRBD1
CDR3 length: 16
J gene: TRBJ1-5
clone size: NA
V gene: TRBV7-9

CDR3 DNA: TGTGCCAGCAGCGGCCGGACTATGTACGAGCAGTACTTC
CDR3 protein: CASSGRTMYEQYF
D gene: NA
CDR3 length: 13
J gene: TRBJ2-7
clone size: NA
V gene: TRBV7-2

CDR3 DNA: TGTGCCAGCAGCAGGGGGGAGAGTCCCTCGGATACGCAGTATTTT
CDR3 protein: CASSRGESPSDTQYF
D gene: NA
CDR3 length: 15
J gene: TRBJ2-3
clone size: NA
V gene: TRBV7-9

CDR3 DNA: TGTGCCAGCAGCGCTACTAGCGCATCCTACGAGCAGTACTTC
CDR3 protein: CASSATSASYEQYF
D gene: TRBD2
CDR3 length: 14
J gene: TRBJ2-7
clone size: NA
V gene: TRBV9

CDR3 DNA: TGCGCCAGCAGCCAAGATGGCACTAGCGGGGTCACAGATACGCAGTATTTT
CDR3 protein: CASSQDGTSGVTDTQYF
D gene: TRBD2
CDR3 length: 17
J gene: TRBJ2-3
clone size: few
V gene: TRBV4-3

CDR3 DNA: TGTGCAAGTCGCTACATCGACAGCTATGGCTACACCTTC
CDR3 protein: CASRYIDSYGYTF
D gene: NA
CDR3 length: 13
J gene: TRBJ1-2
clone size: NA
V gene: TRBV12-2

CDR3 DNA: TGTGCCAGCAACACCCAGACTAGCTCCTACAATGAGCAGTTCTTC
CDR3 protein: CASNTQTSSYNEQFF
D gene: NA
CDR3 length: 15
J gene: TRBJ2-1
clone size: few
V gene: TRBV27

CDR3 DNA: TGTGCCAGCAGCTCGACTCGGCGGACAGGAAAATCCTACGAGCAGTACTTC
CDR3 protein: CASSSTRRTGKSYEQYF
D gene: TRBD1
CDR3 length: 17
J gene: TRBJ2-7
clone size: NA
V gene: TRBV7-9

CDR3 DNA: TGTGCCAGCAGTTTACAGGGTTCATACGAGCAGTACTTC
CDR3 protein: CASSLQGSYEQYF
D gene: NA
CDR3 length: 13
J gene: TRBJ2-7
clone size: many
V gene: TRBV5-1

CDR3 DNA: TGTGCCAGCAGTTATTCGACAGGGACCCTATACGAGCAGTACTTC
CDR3 protein: CASSYSTGTLYEQYF
D gene: TRBD1
CDR3 length: 15
J gene: TRBJ2-7
clone size: few
V gene: TRBV6-5

CDR3 DNA: TGCGCCAGCAGCTTGTGGGGACAGGACACAGATACGCAGTATTTT
CDR3 protein: CASSLWGQDTDTQYF
D gene: TRBD1
CDR3 length: 15
J gene: TRBJ2-3
clone size: NA
V gene: TRBV5-1

CDR3 DNA: TGCAGTGCTAGAGATCCACGGAGGGGAGGTAGCGGGGAGCTGTTTTTT
CDR3 protein: CSARDPRRGGSGELFF
D gene: NA
CDR3 length: 16
J gene: TRBJ2-2
clone size: NA
V gene: TRBV20-1

CDR3 DNA: TGTGCCAGCAGCAAAGTGCAGGGTTGGCACACCGGGGAGCTGTTTTTT
CDR3 protein: CASSKVQGWHTGELFF
D gene: NA
CDR3 length: 16
J gene: TRBJ2-2
clone size: NA
V gene: TRBV21-1

CDR3 DNA: TGCAGTGCTCTTCAGGGTGGGAATCAGCGCCAGCATTTT
CDR3 protein: CSALQGGNQRQHF
D gene: NA
CDR3 length: 13
J gene: TRBJ1-5
clone size: NA
V gene: TRBV20-1

CDR3 DNA: TGTGCCAGCAGCCGGGACAGGGGGCGAAGTGGCTACACCTTC
CDR3 protein: CASSRDRGRSGYTF
D gene: TRBD1
CDR3 length: 14
J gene: TRBJ1-2
clone size: NA
V gene: TRBV6-2/TRBV6-3

CDR3 DNA: TGTGCCAGCTCGGAGGGGGGGCTGTCAGATACGCAGTATTTT
CDR3 protein: CASSEGGLSDTQYF
D gene: NA
CDR3 length: 14
J gene: TRBJ2-3
clone size: NA
V gene: TRBV28

CDR3 DNA: TGTGCCTGGAGTGGGGGGTACCACACTGAAGCTTTCTTT
CDR3 protein: CAWSGGYHTEAFF
D gene: NA
CDR3 length: 13
J gene: TRBJ1-1
clone size: NA
V gene: TRBV30

CDR3 DNA: TGTGCCAGCAGCCCCTGGACAGGCTCTAGCAATCAGCCCCAGCATTTT
CDR3 protein: CASSPWTGSSNQPQHF
D gene: TRBD1
CDR3 length: 16
J gene: TRBJ1-5
clone size: many
V gene: TRBV5-6

CDR3 DNA: TGTGCCAGCTCACTCCTTCAATTCGGGAGGGTTATTCAAGAGACCCAGTACTTC
CDR3 protein: CASSLLQFGRVIQETQYF
D gene: TRBD2
CDR3 length: 18
J gene: TRBJ2-5
clone size: NA
V gene: TRBV18

CDR3 DNA: TGCGCCAGCAGCTTGGCCGAGTTAGAACAAGAGACCCAGTACTTC
CDR3 protein: CASSLAELEQETQYF
D gene: NA
CDR3 length: 15
J gene: TRBJ2-5
clone size: few
V gene: TRBV5-1

CDR3 DNA: TGTGCCAGCAGTTTTGGTGGGGCGGCCTACGAGCAGTACTTC
CDR3 protein: CASSFGGAAYEQYF
D gene: NA
CDR3 length: 14
J gene: TRBJ2-7
clone size: NA
V gene: TRBV12-3/TRBV12-4

CDR3 DNA: TGTGCCAGCAGCCCCCGGAACGTCAATCAGCCCCAGCATTTT
CDR3 protein: CASSPRNVNQPQHF
D gene: NA
CDR3 length: 14
J gene: TRBJ1-5
clone size: few
V gene: TRBV28

CDR3 DNA: TGTGCCAGCAGGGCTGGGTTCCAGGCTTTCTTT
CDR3 protein: CASRAGFQAFF
D gene: NA
CDR3 length: 11
J gene: TRBJ1-1
clone size: once
V gene: TRBV25-1

CDR3 DNA: TGCGCCAGCAGCTTCGGACAGGGGATGAACACTGAAGCTATCTTT
CDR3 protein: CASSFGQGMNTEAIF
D gene: TRBD1
CDR3 length: 15
J gene: TRBJ1-1
clone size: NA
V gene: TRBV5-1

CDR3 DNA: TGTGCCAGCAGCCTAGGATCAGCGAATGAGCGGCAGTTCTTC
CDR3 protein: CASSLGSANERQFF
D gene: NA
CDR3 length: 14
J gene: TRBJ2-1
clone size: few
V gene: TRBV28

CDR3 DNA: TGTGCCAGCAGTACCGTGGGACGAAGGGGCGAGCAGTACTTC
CDR3 protein: CASSTVGRRGEQYF
D gene: NA
CDR3 length: 14
J gene: TRBJ2-7
clone size: NA
V gene: TRBV6-2/TRBV6-3

CDR3 DNA: TGTGCCAGCAGCTTCTTGCTCTCAAGCTCCTACGAGCAGTACTTC
CDR3 protein: CASSFLLSSSYEQYF
D gene: NA
CDR3 length: 15
J gene: TRBJ2-7
clone size: few
V gene: TRBV7-2

CDR3 DNA: TGCGCCAGCAGCCGACTAGCGGACAGGGGGTATACCGGGGAGCTGTTTTTT
CDR3 protein: CASSRLADRGYTGELFF
D gene: NA
CDR3 length: 17
J gene: TRBJ2-2
clone size: many
V gene: TRBV4-3

CDR3 DNA: TGTGCCAGCAGCTTAGTTCCGACAGGGAGCACCTCCGGCTACACCTTC
CDR3 protein: CASSLVPTGSTSGYTF
D gene: TRBD1
CDR3 length: 16
J gene: TRBJ1-2
clone size: NA
V gene: TRBV7-2

CDR3 DNA: TGTGCCAGCAGCCTAAATCAGGGAACCGTGACAGGGGGCTACGAGCAGTACTTC
CDR3 protein: CASSLNQGTVTGGYEQYF
D gene: TRBD1
CDR3 length: 18
J gene: TRBJ2-7
clone size: NA
V gene: TRBV11-1

CDR3 DNA: TGCAGTGCTAGAAACACCGATGAAGCTTTCTTT
CDR3 protein: CSARNTDEAFF
D gene: NA
CDR3 length: 11
J gene: TRBJ1-1
clone size: few
V gene: TRBV20-1

CDR3 DNA: TGTGCCAGCAGCTTAAAGGATCAGCCCCAGCATTTT
CDR3 protein: CASSLKDQPQHF
D gene: NA
CDR3 length: 12
J gene: TRBJ1-5
clone size: NA
V gene: TRBV7-9

CDR3 DNA: TGCAGTGCTAGACAGGGGTTGGCGAACACCGGGGAGCTGTTTTTT
CDR3 protein: CSARQGLANTGELFF
D gene: NA
CDR3 length: 15
J gene: TRBJ2-2
clone size: few
V gene: TRBV20-1

CDR3 DNA: TGTGCCAGCAGCCAAGACAGGGGAACGTACAATGAGCAGTTCTTC
CDR3 protein: CASSQDRGTYNEQFF
D gene: TRBD1
CDR3 length: 15
J gene: TRBJ2-1
clone size: many
V gene: TRBV12-3/TRBV12-4

CDR3 DNA: TGCGCCAGCAGCTTGCCGACTGAGGCTTCCTTTTCCTACAATGAGCAGTTCTTC
CDR3 protein: CASSLPTEASFSYNEQFF
D gene: NA
CDR3 length: 18
J gene: TRBJ2-1
clone size: few
V gene: TRBV5-1

CDR3 DNA: TGTGCCAGCAGCCAAGATCCCCAGCGGGGGATATCCTACAATGAGCAGTTCTTC
CDR3 protein: CASSQDPQRGISYNEQFF
D gene: TRBD2
CDR3 length: 18
J gene: TRBJ2-1
clone size: few
V gene: TRBV4-2

CDR3 DNA: TGCAGGGCTGCCAGGGGAGATAAGGAGACCCAGTACTTC
CDR3 protein: CRAARGDKETQYF
D gene: NA
CDR3 length: 13
J gene: TRBJ2-5
clone size: NA
V gene: TRBV20-1

CDR3 DNA: TGTGCCAGCAGCTCAAACACAGGGGGGGGAGAGACCCAGTACTTC
CDR3 protein: CASSSNTGGGETQYF
D gene: NA
CDR3 length: 15
J gene: TRBJ2-5
clone size: NA
V gene: TRBV7-6

CDR3 DNA: TGTGCCAGCAGCCAAGGGAGTTGGGGGCGCGAAGAGACCCAGTACTTC
CDR3 protein: CASSQGSWGREETQYF
D gene: NA
CDR3 length: 16
J gene: TRBJ2-5
clone size: NA
V gene: TRBV4-2

CDR3 DNA: TGCAGCGTTGAGGGACAGTTGAACACTGAAGCTTTCTTT
CDR3 protein: CSVEGQLNTEAFF
D gene: TRBD1
CDR3 length: 13
J gene: TRBJ1-1
clone size: many
V gene: TRBV29-1

CDR3 DNA: TGTGCCAGCTCACCACCTTCTGAAGATACGCAGTATTTT
CDR3 protein: CASSPPSEDTQYF
D gene: NA
CDR3 length: 13
J gene: TRBJ2-3
clone size: many
V gene: TRBV18